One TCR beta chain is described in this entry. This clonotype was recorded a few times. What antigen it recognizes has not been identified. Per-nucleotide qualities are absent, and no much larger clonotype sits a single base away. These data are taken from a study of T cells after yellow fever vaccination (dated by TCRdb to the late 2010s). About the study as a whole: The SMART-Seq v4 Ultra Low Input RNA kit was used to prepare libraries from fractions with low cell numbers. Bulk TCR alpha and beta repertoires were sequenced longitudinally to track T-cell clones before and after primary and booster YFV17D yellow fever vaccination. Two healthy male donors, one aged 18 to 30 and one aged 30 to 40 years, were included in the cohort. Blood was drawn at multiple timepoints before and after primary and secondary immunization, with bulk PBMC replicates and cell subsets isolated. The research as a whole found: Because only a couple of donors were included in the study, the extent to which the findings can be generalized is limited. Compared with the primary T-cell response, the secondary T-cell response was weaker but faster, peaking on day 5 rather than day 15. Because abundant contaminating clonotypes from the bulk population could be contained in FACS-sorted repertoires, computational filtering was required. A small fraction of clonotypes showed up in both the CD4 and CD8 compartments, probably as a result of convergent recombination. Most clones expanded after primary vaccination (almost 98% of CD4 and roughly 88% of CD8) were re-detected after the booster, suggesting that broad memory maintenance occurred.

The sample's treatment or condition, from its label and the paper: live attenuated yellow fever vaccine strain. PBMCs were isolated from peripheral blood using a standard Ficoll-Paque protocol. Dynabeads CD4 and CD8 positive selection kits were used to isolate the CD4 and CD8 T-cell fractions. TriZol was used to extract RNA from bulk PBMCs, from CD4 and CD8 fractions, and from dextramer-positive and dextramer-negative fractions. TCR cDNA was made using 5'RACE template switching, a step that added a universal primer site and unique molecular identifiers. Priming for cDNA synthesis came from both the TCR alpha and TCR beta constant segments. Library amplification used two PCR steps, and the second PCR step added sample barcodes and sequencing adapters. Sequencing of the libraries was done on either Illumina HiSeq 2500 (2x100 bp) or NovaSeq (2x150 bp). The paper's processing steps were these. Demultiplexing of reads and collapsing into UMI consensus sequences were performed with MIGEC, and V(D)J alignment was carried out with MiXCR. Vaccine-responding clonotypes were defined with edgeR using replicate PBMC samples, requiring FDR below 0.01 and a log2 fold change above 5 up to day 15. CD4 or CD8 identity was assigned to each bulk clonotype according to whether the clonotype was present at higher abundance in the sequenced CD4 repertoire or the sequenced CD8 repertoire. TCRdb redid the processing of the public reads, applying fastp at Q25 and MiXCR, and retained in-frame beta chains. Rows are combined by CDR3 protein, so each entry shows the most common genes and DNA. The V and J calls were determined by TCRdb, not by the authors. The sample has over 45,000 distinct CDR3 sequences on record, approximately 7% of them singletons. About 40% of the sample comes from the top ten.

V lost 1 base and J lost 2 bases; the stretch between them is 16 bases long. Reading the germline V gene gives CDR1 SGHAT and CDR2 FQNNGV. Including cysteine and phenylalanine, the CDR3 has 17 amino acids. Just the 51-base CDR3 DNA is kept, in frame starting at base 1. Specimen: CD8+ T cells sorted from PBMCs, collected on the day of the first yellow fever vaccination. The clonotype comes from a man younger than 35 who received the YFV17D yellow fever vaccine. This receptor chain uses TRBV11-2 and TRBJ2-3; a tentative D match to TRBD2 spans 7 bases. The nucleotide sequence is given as TGTGCCAGCAGCTTAGGGAGGGGGGGACTAAACACAGATACGCAGTATTTT. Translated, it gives CASSLGRGGLNTDTQYF.